Sequencing of this T cell receptor beta chain was carried out in a study of cytomegalovirus exposure and HLA in healthy donors. CDR3 length: 18 amino acids. V gave up 2 bases and J gave up 3 bases, with 22 bases separating them. Germline V lookup: CDR1 MGHRA, CDR2 YSYEKL. Primers included in the PCR were 60 Vbeta and 13 Jbeta primers. Produced via immunoSEQ multiplex PCR; TCRdb's table is partial and in-frame only. The sample holds 240,000 or so clones, about 80% seen once. V usage is TRBV4-1 and J usage is TRBJ1-1; possible D gene TRBD1, 6 bases. The sequence derives from a woman aged 55-70 years in good health and CMV-seropositive. The specimen sequenced was PBMCs. CDR3: CASSQPTSRGGKDTEAFF. Here the CDR3 DNA reads TGCGCCAGCAGCCAACCCACCTCTAGGGGGGGTAAGGACACTGAAGCTTTCTTT.